This is a list of T cell receptor beta chains from one sample in a study of neurological immune-mediated disorders. TCRdb re-called the 5' RACE reads through MiXCR, storing one row per CDR3 protein. The table lists 45,000 to 65,000 distinct CDR3 sequences, less than 5% of them singletons. The sequencing sample was made of PBMCs. These receptor sequences come from a man aged 50 to 59 with multiple sclerosis. Both conserved end residues are part of each CDR3.

>TRBV28|TRBJ1-1
CASSPDGGRSLNTEAFF
>TRBV12-3/TRBV12-4|TRBJ2-7
CASSFGQGKEQYF
>TRBV20-1|TRBJ1-2
CSAIRPTNYGYTF
>TRBV10-3|TRBJ2-3
CATRGLDSSTDTQYF
>TRBV27|TRBJ1-2
CASSLTSTGFGYTF
>TRBV5-5|TRBJ2-6
CASSFSGDSGANVLTF
>TRBV11-2|TRBJ2-1
CASSPPLASNEQFF
>TRBV5-1|TRBJ1-1
CASSFLGPATEAFF
>TRBV28|TRBJ2-5
CASSSQAGQEETQYF
>TRBV29-1|TRBJ2-5
CSVEPPRGQDTQYF
>TRBV6-5|TRBJ2-2
CASSYGRDGELFF
>TRBV24-1|TRBJ2-3
CATDGGERTDTQYF
>TRBV6-5|TRBJ2-3
CASRALRAGRTDTQYF
>TRBV28|TRBJ2-7
CASSFVREVSYEQYF
>TRBV10-1|TRBJ2-2
CASSAGGTGTGELFF
>TRBV3-1|TRBJ1-1
CASSQDPGGSTEAFF
>TRBV5-1|TRBJ2-7
CASTKPGEIPYEQYF
>TRBV20-1|TRBJ1-2
CSARLRGWYGYTF
>TRBV15|TRBJ2-1
CATSRDRGGNEQFF
>TRBV7-3|TRBJ2-5
CASSLNGGGIQETQYF
>TRBV9|TRBJ1-2
CASSLTALSAYGYTF
>TRBV28|TRBJ2-5
CASSLAPRSETQYF
>TRBV6-5|TRBJ1-5
CASNPGMNQPQHF
>TRBV5-1|TRBJ2-2
CASSLESVGTGELFF
>TRBV5-1|TRBJ2-7
CASTTGGGLSYEQYF
>TRBV20-1|TRBJ1-6
CSAAAAGDSPLNF